These 15 T cell receptor beta chains were sequenced from one sample in a study of cytomegalovirus exposure and HLA in healthy donors. PCR involved 60 Vbeta and 13 Jbeta primers. TCRdb keeps only in-frame clones here, not all; method: immunoSEQ multiplex PCR. This repertoire shows some 98,000 clones, around 10% found once; its top ten account for approximately 5.1%. Source material: PBMCs. The receptors shown here come from a middle-aged man in good health and CMV-seropositive.

This clone was detected only a few times. The rearrangement uses TRBV27 and TRBJ1-1; 7 nucleotides match TRBD1. J was trimmed by 5 bases and V by 3 bases; bases with no gene match: 3. The CDR3 sequence is 13 residues long. CDR1 is MNHEY and CDR2 is SMNVEV in the germline V gene (reference sequence). This CDR3 reads CASSLTGKTEAFF. CDR3 nucleotides: TGTGCCAGCAGTTTGACAGGGAAAACTGAAGCTTTCTTT.

This clone has more than one count but fewer than ten. V is TRBV19 and J is TRBJ1-2, with 10 nucleotides matching TRBD1. The CDR3 length is 15 residues. Unmatched junction bases numbered 9, after V lost 6 bases and J lost 5 bases. Germline-derived CDR1 and CDR2 are LNHDA and SQIVND (reference sequence). CDR3 sequence: CASSSDRGLGYGYTF. In DNA, the CDR3 is TGTGCCAGTAGCTCCGACAGGGGGCTTGGTTATGGCTACACCTTC. Drawing the rest from reference TRBV19 and TRBJ1-2, the complete variable domain is DGGITQSPKYLFRKEGQNVTLSCEQNLNHDAMYWYRQDPGQGLRLIYYSQIVNDFQKGDIAEGYSVSREKKESFPLTVTSAQKNPTAFYLCASSSDRGLGYGYTFGSGTRLTVV.

The chain's CDR3 is CASSYSGSTDTQYF. The CDR3 nucleotides are TGTGCCAGCAGTTACTCCGGGAGCACAGATACGCAGTATTTT. The chain is built from TRBV6-5 and TRBJ2-3; unclear D gene. Trimming shortened V by 0 bases and J by 0 bases, and 4 bases separated the two germline ends. CDR3 length: 14 amino acids. Germline V gives CDR1 MNHEY, CDR2 SVGAGI.

The chain links TRBV5-1 to TRBJ2-3; TRBD1 is a possible D gene (5 bases). From germline, CDR1 is SGHRS and CDR2 YFSETQ. Trimming left V 0 bases short and J 5 bases short, with 22 bases between. CDR3 length: 18 amino acids. This chain's CDR3 is CASSLVFGRGIGGDTQYF. The CDR3 DNA sequence: TGCGCCAGCAGCTTGGTTTTCGGAAGGGGCATAGGTGGAGATACGCAGTATTTT.

The chain couples TRBV5-4 to TRBJ2-4, with 7 bases aligning to TRBD1. CDR3 length: 16 amino acids. The J segment lost 9 bases and the V segment lost 4 bases, leaving 16 bases of the junction unmatched. The germline gives CDR1 SGHNT, CDR2 YYREEE (reference sequence). CDR3 in amino acids: CASSGKASTGLVIQYF. The CDR3 DNA sequence: TGTGCCAGCAGCGGAAAGGCGTCGACAGGGTTAGTCATTCAGTACTTC.

This clone was counted between two and nine times. CDR3 in DNA: TGCGCCAGCAGCTTCTCCGAGGCCTACTACGAGCAGTACTTC. Translation: CASSFSEAYYEQYF. This chain connects TRBV5-1 to TRBJ2-7, with D unclear. Germline lookup yields CDR1 SGHRS and CDR2 YFSETQ. V dropped 2 bases and J dropped 3 bases, with 12 bases sitting between them. This CDR3 is built from 14 residues.

The chain uses TRBV4-2 and TRBJ2-6, with D tentatively TRBD1 (5 bases). With 0 bases removed from V and 3 bases from J, the gap between germline ends came to 18 bases. Germline values: CDR1 LGHNA, CDR2 YNFKEQ. The CDR3 has 19 amino acids. CDR3 coding DNA: TGTGCCAGCAGCCAAGAAATGGGGCAGGTGTCAGGTGGGGCCAACGTCCTGACTTTC. Amino acid sequence: CASSQEMGQVSGGANVLTF.

This chain uses TRBV15 with TRBJ1-4; D call uncertain. Trimming stripped 1 base from V and 8 bases from J, with 11 bases between. Germline V gives CDR1 LNHNV, CDR2 YYDKDF (reference sequence). This CDR3 region has 14 residues. The DNA for the CDR3 is TGTGCCACCAGCAGAGCCGGGCGGGAAGAAAAACTGTTTTTT. Its protein is CATSRAGREEKLFF.

This chain joins TRBV18 and TRBJ1-3, with D perhaps TRBD1 (6 bases). Looked up from germline, CDR1 is KGHSH and CDR2 is LQKENI. CDR3 size: 16 residues. V was trimmed by 4 bases and J by 1 base, leaving 14 bases between them. CDR3 in amino acids: CASSQSTGVSGNTIYF. CDR3 nucleotides: TGTGCCAGCTCACAATCGACAGGAGTTTCTGGAAACACCATATATTTT.

The rearrangement uses TRBV28 and TRBJ2-7, with TRBD2 identical over 11 bases. CDR3 length: 15 residues. Germline V lookup: CDR1 MDHEN, CDR2 SYDVKM. V shed 6 bases, J shed 3 bases, and the junction held 7 bases outside the gene matches. In nucleotides, the CDR3 is TGTGCCAGCAGGCCTAGCGGGAGGACTATCTACGAGCAGTACTTC. Its protein product is CASRPSGRTIYEQYF. The complete variable domain, with remaining parts taken from reference TRBV28 and TRBJ2-7, reads DVKVTQSSRYLVKRTGEKVFLECVQDMDHENMFWYRQDPGLGLRLIYFSYDVKMKEKGDIPEGYSVSREKKERFSLILESASTNQTSMYLCASRPSGRTIYEQYFGPGTRLTVT.

In this sample, this clone turned up a few times. The chain carries TRBV19 and TRBJ2-5; 12 positions match TRBD1. The CDR3 has 15 residues. Trimming at V came to 5 bases and at J to 5 bases, leaving 6 bases not matched to a gene. Germline assignment: CDR1 LNHDA and CDR2 SQIVND (reference sequence). The CDR3 nucleotides read TGTGCCAGTAGTTTGGGACAGGGGGCTGGGGAGACCCAGTACTTC. As protein: CASSLGQGAGETQYF.

The rearrangement uses TRBV29-1 and TRBJ2-7, with 13 nucleotides matching TRBD2. V lost 5 bases, J lost 0 bases, and 7 bases stayed unmatched. The CDR3 sequence is 16 residues long. CDR1 is SQVTM and CDR2 is ANQGSEA in the germline V gene. Here the CDR3 reads CSVRGLAGVSSYEQYF. The CDR3 nucleotides read TGCAGCGTTCGTGGACTAGCGGGAGTGAGCTCCTACGAGCAGTACTTC.

In this sample, this clone turned up a few times. This sequence joins TRBV19 and TRBJ2-7; 7 bases are a match to TRBD2. The CDR3 sequence is 14 residues long. Germline values: CDR1 LNHDA, CDR2 SQIVND (reference sequence). Losses at the gene ends were 4 bases for V and 5 bases for J; bases not matched to a gene: 8. The DNA of the CDR3 is TGTGCCAGTAGTACTATCGGGGGGATAGACGAGCAGTACTTC. Encoded protein: CASSTIGGIDEQYF.

The table lists this clone with a few counts. The V and J genes are TRBV6-1 and TRBJ1-6; the match to TRBD1 covers 9 bases. Per germline, CDR1 MNHNS and CDR2 SASEGT. The CDR3 runs to 15 residues. The V and J ends lost 3 bases and 7 bases, in that order; junction bases with no gene match: 4. CDR3 nucleotide sequence: TGTGCCAGCAGTGAGTTGGGACAGGGCAATTCACCCCTCCACTTT. The encoded protein is CASSELGQGNSPLHF.

This clone was seen more than once but under ten times. The chain combines TRBV23-1 with TRBJ2-1, with TRBD2 matching 9 bases. TRBV23-1 is an ORF; its function is uncertain. V lost 5 bases to trimming and J lost 14 bases; unmatched junction nucleotides: 31. This CDR3 has 20 amino acids. The CDR3 loop reads CASSNRTSEPPPTSTAGEFF. In nucleotides, the CDR3 is TGCGCCAGCAGTAATCGGACTAGCGAGCCCCCTCCGACCTCCACCGCTGGGGAGTTCTTC.